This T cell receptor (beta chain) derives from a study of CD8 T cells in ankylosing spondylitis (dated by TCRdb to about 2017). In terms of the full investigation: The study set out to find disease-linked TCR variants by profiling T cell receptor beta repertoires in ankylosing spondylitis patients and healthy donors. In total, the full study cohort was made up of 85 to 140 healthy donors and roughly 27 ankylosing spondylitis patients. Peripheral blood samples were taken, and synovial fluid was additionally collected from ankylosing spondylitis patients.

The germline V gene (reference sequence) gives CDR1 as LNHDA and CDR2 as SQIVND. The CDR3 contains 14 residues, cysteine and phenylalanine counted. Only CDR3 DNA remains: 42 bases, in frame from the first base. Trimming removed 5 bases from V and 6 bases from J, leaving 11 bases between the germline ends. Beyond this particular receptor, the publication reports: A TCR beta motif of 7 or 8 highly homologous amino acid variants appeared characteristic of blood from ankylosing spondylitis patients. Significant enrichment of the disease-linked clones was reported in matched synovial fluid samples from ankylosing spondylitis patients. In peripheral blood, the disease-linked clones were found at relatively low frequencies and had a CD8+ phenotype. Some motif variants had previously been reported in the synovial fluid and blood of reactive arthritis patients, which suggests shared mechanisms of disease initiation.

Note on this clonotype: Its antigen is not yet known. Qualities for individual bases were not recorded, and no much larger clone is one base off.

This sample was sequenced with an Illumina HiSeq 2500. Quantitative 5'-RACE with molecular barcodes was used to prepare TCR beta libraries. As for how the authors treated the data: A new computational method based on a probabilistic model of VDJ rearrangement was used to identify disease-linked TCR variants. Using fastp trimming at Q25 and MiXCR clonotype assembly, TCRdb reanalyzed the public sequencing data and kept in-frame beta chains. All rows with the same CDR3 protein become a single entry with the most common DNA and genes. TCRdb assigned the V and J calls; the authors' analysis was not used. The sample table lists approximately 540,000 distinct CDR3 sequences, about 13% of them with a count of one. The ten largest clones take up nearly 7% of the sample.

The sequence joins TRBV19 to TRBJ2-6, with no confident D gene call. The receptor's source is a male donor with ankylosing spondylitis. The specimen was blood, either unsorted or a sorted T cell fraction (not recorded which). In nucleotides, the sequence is TGTGCCAGTAGTGGCTTGGCAACGGCCAACGTCCTGACTTTC. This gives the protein CASSGLATANVLTF.